The entry below describes one T cell receptor (beta chain). Its target is unknown. Vbeta (60) and Jbeta (13) primers were used in the PCR. Libraries were prepared by immunoSEQ multiplex PCR; TCRdb keeps only in-frame clonotypes and omits some of them. The listing records roughly 150,000 clones. These data originate in a study of cytomegalovirus exposure and HLA in healthy donors. Study context: In an earlier analysis, 90 million to 120 million unique TCR beta sequences were found from some 180 million T cells.

Study-wide results and caveats: A later analysis found common viral pathogens apparently linked to several of the most significant clusters. Most TCR beta V segments were productive about 87% or about 30% of the time in an earlier analysis.

V lost 6 bases, J lost 3 bases, and 6 bases stayed unmatched. Germline V gene sequence: CDR1 MDHEN, CDR2 SYDVKM. This CDR3 comprises 16 residues. The source is a woman aged 45-65 years in good health and CMV-seronegative. Material for sequencing was PBMCs. V usage is TRBV28 and J usage is TRBJ2-3, with 13 bases aligning to TRBD2. This CDR3 is CASRRPTSGGTDTQYF. The CDR3 region has the DNA TGTGCCAGCAGAAGACCGACTAGCGGGGGGACAGATACGCAGTATTTT.